The 25 T cell receptor beta chains reported below all come from one sample, sequenced in a study of blood T cell repertoires in COVID-19. Measured with immunoSEQ multiplex PCR; TCRdb has only the in-frame clones, and not every one. The table records about 150,000 clones, roughly four fifths of them present only once. The sequenced material came from peripheral blood. These receptors all stem from a woman aged 55-70 years with COVID-19, enrolled during active disease.

The V gene is TRBV15, the J gene TRBJ1-5, with TRBD1 as a possible D gene (6 bases). The CDR3 is 15 residues long. The V gene's germline CDR1 is LNHNV and CDR2 YYDKDF (reference sequence). The V end lost 5 bases, the J end lost 1 base, and 12 bases lay between the germline ends. The CDR3 bases are TGTGCCACCAGCGGGGACATCTCAAGCAATCAGCCCCAGCATTTT. It encodes CATSGDISSNQPQHF.

There are a few counts of this clone. This chain connects TRBV9 to TRBJ2-7, with 10 bases identical to TRBD2. The V gene end was trimmed by 4 bases and the J gene end by 2 bases; junction bases not matched to a gene: 6. CDR3 length: 15 residues. The V gene's germline CDR1 is SGDLS and CDR2 YYNGEE. The CDR3 reads CASSFRLAGTYEQYV. CDR3 nucleotide sequence: TGTGCCAGCAGCTTTCGACTAGCGGGCACCTACGAGCAGTACGTC.

This clone occurred a few times. DNA for the CDR3: TGCGCCAGCAGCCAATTTACAGGGCCGAACACTGAAGCTTTCTTT. Its protein product is CASSQFTGPNTEAFF. This chain connects TRBV5-1 to TRBJ1-1, with D maybe TRBD1 (6 bases). Germline assignment: CDR1 SGHRS and CDR2 YFSETQ. Trimming took off 4 bases at V and 1 base at J, with 14 bases between the two ends. This CDR3 has 15 residues.

This chain joins TRBV6-5 and TRBJ1-5; 7 bases fit TRBD1. The CDR3 contains 15 residues. Germline values: CDR1 MNHEY, CDR2 SVGAGI. The junction had 11 bases not matched to a gene; V was cut back by 8 bases and J by 4 bases. As DNA, the CDR3 is TGTGCCAGCGAAACCCGGACAGGCCAGAATCAGCCCCAGCATTTT. Protein product: CASETRTGQNQPQHF.

The rearrangement joins TRBV7-9 to TRBJ1-3, with D possibly matching TRBD1 (6 bases). The V end lost 5 bases, the J end lost 1 base, and 15 bases lay between the germline ends. Germline-derived CDR1 and CDR2 are SEHNR and FQNEAQ (reference sequence). The CDR3 totals 16 residues. CDR3: CASSPYGQSSGNTIYF. The DNA of the CDR3 is TGTGCCAGCAGCCCCTACGGACAGTCTTCTGGAAACACCATATATTTT.

Only one count was recorded for this clone. This chain connects TRBV28 to TRBJ1-2; 9 bases are shared with TRBD1. Losses at the gene ends were 2 bases for V and 2 bases for J; bases not matched to a gene: 3. The CDR3 is 15 amino acids. Germline V lookup: CDR1 MDHEN, CDR2 SYDVKM. CDR3 DNA: TGTGCCAGCAGTTTAACAGGGACAGGGAACTATGGCTACACCTTC. Protein sequence: CASSLTGTGNYGYTF.

This chain uses TRBV15 with TRBJ1-1; possibly TRBD1 for D (6 bases). Germline-derived CDR1 and CDR2 are LNHNV and YYDKDF (reference sequence). Trimming stripped 0 bases from V and 7 bases from J, with 15 bases between. This CDR3 has 15 residues. The CDR3 sequence: CATSREGGALGEAFF. The CDR3 bases are TGTGCCACCAGCAGAGAAGGGGGGGCGCTCGGTGAAGCTTTCTTT.

This clone was counted a single time. The chain is built from TRBV9 and TRBJ2-1, with 10 nucleotides matching TRBD1. J lost 4 bases, V lost 2 bases, and 3 bases had no gene match. There are 15 residues in the CDR3. Germline V gene sequence: CDR1 SGDLS, CDR2 YYNGEE. The CDR3 region is CASSVTDRGYNEQFF. In DNA, the CDR3 is TGTGCCAGCAGCGTCACGGACAGGGGGTACAATGAGCAGTTCTTC. The full variable domain, rest sourced from reference TRBV9 and TRBJ2-1, is DSGVTQTPKHLITATGQRVTLRCSPRSGDLSVYWYQQSLDQGLQFLIQYYNGEERAKGNILERFSAQQFPDLHSELNLSSLELGDSALYFCASSVTDRGYNEQFFGPGTRLTVL.

The rearrangement links TRBV18 to TRBJ1-1, with a possible D match to TRBD1 (6 bases). CDR3 length: 15 residues. CDR1 is KGHSH and CDR2 is LQKENI in the germline V gene. V shed 2 bases and J shed 4 bases, with 14 bases lying between them. The chain's CDR3 is CASSPIGGEGTEAFF. CDR3 nucleotide sequence: TGTGCCAGCTCACCAATAGGGGGGGAAGGCACTGAAGCTTTCTTT. Variable domain in full (rest from reference TRBV18 and TRBJ1-1): NAGVMQNPRHLVRRRGQEARLRCSPMKGHSHVYWYRQLPEEGLKFMVYLQKENIIDESGMPKERFSAEFPKEGPSILRIQQVVRGDSAAYFCASSPIGGEGTEAFFGQGTRLTVV.

The chain is built from TRBV27 and TRBJ2-2, with a possible D match to TRBD1 (5 bases). CDR1 and CDR2 from the germline V gene are MNHEY and SMNVEV (reference sequence). The V end was cut by 0 bases, the J end by 5 bases, with 13 bases between. The CDR3 is made up of 16 amino acids. Written as DNA, the CDR3 is TGTGCCAGCAGTTTATCGATAGGGGCATGGACCGGGGAGCTGTTTTTT. Its protein product is CASSLSIGAWTGELFF.

The V and J genes are TRBV3-1 (or the pseudogene TRBV3-2) and TRBJ2-1, with 9 bases matching TRBD2. The CDR3 covers 17 residues. The junction had 14 bases not matched to a gene; V was cut back by 7 bases and J by 4 bases. Germline V gives CDR1 LGHDT, CDR2 YNNKEL (reference sequence). The CDR3 is CASTLVSGGSQYNEQFF. In nucleotides, the CDR3 is TGTGCCAGCACCCTGGTGAGCGGGGGGTCCCAATACAATGAGCAGTTCTTC.

The gene calls are TRBV12-3 or TRBV12-4 and TRBJ1-6; TRBD1 matches 10 bases. The CDR3 has 13 amino acids. V lost 6 bases, J lost 10 bases, and 3 bases stayed unmatched. The chain's CDR3 is CASRTTGGSPLHF. The CDR3 DNA reads as TGTGCCAGCAGAACGACAGGGGGCTCACCCCTCCACTTT.

The rearrangement uses TRBV10-3 and TRBJ2-7; 7 bases are a match to TRBD1. V trimming: 0 bases; J trimming: 8 bases; junction bases outside the gene matches: 10. There are 15 residues in the CDR3. Per germline, CDR1 ENHRY and CDR2 SYGVKD. The CDR3 bases are TGTGCCATCAGTGAGTCGACAGGGACGGATGGGAAGCAGTACTTC. It yields the protein CAISESTGTDGKQYF.

The V call is TRBV11-2, the J call TRBJ1-3; D gene uncertain. V was clipped by 1 base and J by 5 bases, with 6 bases between them. This CDR3 contains 13 residues. The germline CDR1 and CDR2 sequences are SGHAT and FQNNGV. CDR3 bases: TGTGCCAGCAGCTTAGGGGCTCGAAACACCATATATTTT. Translated, it gives CASSLGARNTIYF.

This clone was found once. V and J are TRBV6-5 and TRBJ2-5, with D tentatively TRBD2 (6 bases). The CDR3 loop spans 14 amino acids. Germline-derived CDR1 and CDR2 are MNHEY and SVGAGI. V was pared by 7 bases and J by 2 bases, with 14 bases between. The CDR3 loop is CASTLTGDQETQYF. The CDR3 nucleotides read TGTGCCAGCACCCTAACGGGGGATCAAGAGACCCAGTACTTC.

The chain links TRBV9 to TRBJ2-4; 10 bases line up with TRBD1. V gave up 2 bases and J gave up 4 bases; unmatched junction bases: 9. The germline CDR1 and CDR2 sequences are SGDLS and YYNGEE. This CDR3 region has 17 residues. Written as DNA, the CDR3 is TGTGCCAGCAGCGTCCAAGCGGGACAGGGGATTAAAAACATTCAGTACTTC. Its translation is CASSVQAGQGIKNIQYF.

The V call is TRBV5-5, the J call TRBJ2-7; TRBD2 matches 9 bases. There are 16 residues in the CDR3. Losses at the gene ends were 4 bases for V and 6 bases for J; bases not matched to a gene: 14. Germline CDR1 is SGHKS and CDR2 is YYEKEE (reference sequence). As DNA, the CDR3 is TGTGCCAGCAGCCCGGGCGGAGCGGGGGGTCGGAGCGAGCAGTACGTC. It encodes CASSPGGAGGRSEQYV.

The chain couples TRBV5-6 to TRBJ1-4; TRBD1 matches at 8 bases. Germline values: CDR1 SGHDT, CDR2 YYEEEE. The J segment lost 4 bases and the V segment lost 4 bases, leaving 6 bases of the junction unmatched. The CDR3 consists of 15 residues. The CDR3 loop is CASSRRGRGNEKLFF. The DNA for the CDR3 is TGTGCCAGCAGCCGCAGGGGGCGCGGTAATGAAAAACTGTTTTTT.

V usage is TRBV19 and J usage is TRBJ2-2, with D unresolved. Germline assignment: CDR1 LNHDA and CDR2 SQIVND (reference sequence). The V end lost 5 bases, the J end lost 0 bases, and 10 bases lay between the germline ends. This CDR3 contains 15 residues. The CDR3 region has the DNA TGTGCCAGTAGTCCGGCGGCGGCGAACACCGGGGAGCTGTTTTTT. Translating gives CASSPAAANTGELFF.

J is TRBJ1-3 and V is TRBV9; D unresolved. Germline lookup yields CDR1 SGDLS and CDR2 YYNGEE. With 4 bases removed from V and 1 base from J, the gap between germline ends came to 9 bases. This CDR3 contains 14 residues. Here the CDR3 DNA reads TGTGCCAGCAGCCCTCAGTTATCTGGAAACACCATATATTTT. Its protein product is CASSPQLSGNTIYF.

The gene calls are TRBV5-1 and TRBJ1-2, with 7 bases matching TRBD1. CDR3 size: 14 residues. CDR1 and CDR2 from the germline V gene are SGHRS and YFSETQ. J gave up 2 bases and V 2 bases, and 3 bases lay outside the gene matches. The DNA of the CDR3 is TGCGCCAGCAGCTTACAGGGGACGAACTATGGCTACACCTTC. Amino acids: CASSLQGTNYGYTF.

J is TRBJ2-2 and V is TRBV6-5, with 9 bases fitting TRBD1. The length of the CDR3 is 15 residues. The V and J ends lost 6 bases and 4 bases, in that order; junction bases with no gene match: 6. Germline V gene sequence: CDR1 MNHEY, CDR2 SVGAGI. CDR3: CASSGQGFGTGELFF. CDR3 DNA: TGTGCCAGCAGCGGACAGGGGTTCGGCACCGGGGAGCTGTTTTTT.

V usage is TRBV24-1 and J usage is TRBJ1-5; weak D call: TRBD1 (6 bases). Between the trimmed V and J ends, which lost 3 bases and 0 bases, there was a span of 11 bases. The CDR3 runs 16 residues. Germline CDR1 reads KGHDR; CDR2 reads SFDVKD. CDR3 protein: CATSDRGTYSNQPQHF. Here the CDR3 DNA reads TGTGCCACCAGTGATAGGGGGACCTATAGCAATCAGCCCCAGCATTTT.

The chain joins TRBV18 to TRBJ2-1; D perhaps matches TRBD1 (5 bases). V lost 8 bases, J lost 5 bases, and 10 bases lay in between. The CDR3 contains 12 residues. Per the germline V gene, CDR1 is KGHSH and CDR2 is LQKENI. DNA for the CDR3: TGTGCCAGCCAGGACAATAACAATGAGCAGTTCTTC. Protein product: CASQDNNNEQFF.

This clone was counted a few times. The V and J genes are TRBV6-5 and TRBJ2-7; 7 bases fit TRBD1. Looked up from germline, CDR1 is MNHEY and CDR2 is SVGAGI. The CDR3 covers 11 residues. J lost 6 bases, V lost 7 bases, and 3 bases had no gene match. In DNA form, the CDR3 reads TGTGCCAGCACCCGACAGGGCGAGCAGTACGTC. Encoded protein: CASTRQGEQYV.